This TCR beta chain is from a study of T cells in Graves' hyperthyroidism and ophthalmopathy. Across the study: Peripheral blood was secured at the point of initial diagnosis, before any treatment.

Findings of the study overall: The majority of expanded thyroid clonotypes above 0.001 also appeared in blood.

There were TCR beta CDR3 regions amplified from RNA transcripts. First-round RT-PCR of the TCR CDR3 relied on the HTBI primer set. TCRdb re-analysed the multiplex PCR reads in MiXCR, keeping a single row per CDR3 protein. Of under 750,000 distinct CDR3 sequences in the sample, over 15% are singletons; the top ten hold roughly 17%. With a duration under 2 months, the hyperthyroidism was newly diagnosed in patients aged 18 to 65. Orbital computed tomography, thyroid ultrasound, serum thyroxine and TRAb, and clinical symptoms together informed the diagnoses. The germline V gene encodes CDR1 MNHNS and CDR2 SASEGT. V was shortened by 7 bases and J by 1 base, with 14 bases between the two germline ends. This CDR3 region has 15 residues. Regarding this clonotype: Its antigen is as yet unknown.

The chain combines TRBV6-1 with TRBJ2-1, with D unclear. The sequence derives from a woman in her forties or fifties with Graves' hyperthyroidism that later progressed to Graves' ophthalmopathy. The sequenced material came from blood. In DNA form, the CDR3 reads TGTGCCAGCACCCCCCCGGCTGGTTCCTACAATGAGCAGTTCTTC. It is translated as CASTPPAGSYNEQFF.